This T cell receptor beta chain emerged from a study of cytomegalovirus exposure and HLA in healthy donors. Study-wide results and limits: For most TCR sequences rarity was the rule, although some public TCRs occurred in many donors. The sole available immune exposure information was CMV serostatus.

Concerning this clone itself: Antigen specificity is unknown.

Deletions cut 0 bases from V and 7 bases from J, with 7 bases between. The CDR3 has 11 amino acids. Germline V gene data show CDR1 as GTSNPN and CDR2 as SVGIG (reference sequence). Primers: 60 Vbeta forward and 13 Jbeta reverse. Generated by immunoSEQ multiplex PCR, the TCRdb table keeps only in-frame clones and is missing some. The sample has 150,000 to 190,000 clones, approximately 81% seen once; the top ten hold around 2%. The material sequenced was PBMCs. The clonotype originates from a woman aged 18-29 years in good health and CMV-seronegative. The V gene is TRBV30, the J gene TRBJ2-7; D is unresolved. CDR3 loop: CAWSVELEQYF. DNA of the CDR3: TGTGCCTGGAGTGTGGAGTTAGAGCAGTACTTC.